This T cell receptor beta chain was sequenced for a study of identical twins. Every sampled donor was Caucasian and healthy. A note on this clonotype: Its antigen remains unidentified.

The authors used template switching to add a universal primer site and gave cDNA unique molecular identifiers. MiXCR, applied by TCRdb to the 5' RACE reads, yields one record per CDR3 protein. Of fewer than 500,000 distinct CDR3 sequences listed, 13% to 15% are singletons. Study-wide points: Invariant MAIT and iNKT cells are populations that could partly confound zero-insertion analyses.

Germline lookup yields CDR1 SGHTA and CDR2 FQGNSA. The V end was cut by 5 bases, the J end by 8 bases, with 10 bases between. This CDR3 comprises 11 residues. The same sample was also studied in work on yellow fever vaccine responses in identical twins.

Sequencing was done on a sample of CD4+ T cells sorted from blood. The sequence derives from a woman aged 18-29 years in good health. The chain employs TRBV7-2 and TRBJ2-7, with D perhaps matching TRBD2 (6 bases). The CDR3 sequence is CASSVLAQQYF. The CDR3 DNA follows: TGTGCCAGCAGCGTACTAGCCCAGCAGTACTTC.